A selection of T cell receptor beta chains follows, all from one sample in a study of cytomegalovirus exposure and HLA in healthy donors. TCRdb keeps only in-frame clones here, not all; method: immunoSEQ multiplex PCR. This table holds under 100,000 clones, approximately 56% found once. The sample taken for sequencing was PBMCs. The source of these receptors is a woman aged 30 to 39 in good health and CMV-seropositive. The CDR3 runs from the conserved cysteine through the conserved F or W.

j_call cdr3_length v_call cdr3_aa
TRBJ1-2 14 TRBV19 CASRAGTSNYGYPF
TRBJ2-7 13 TRBV6-5 CASSSDSSYEQYF
TRBJ1-3 14 TRBV18 CASSRDSTGNTIYF
TRBJ1-2 13 TRBV6-5 CASSWGQEYGYTF
TRBJ2-6 18 TRBV5-1 CASSLRDRDLSGANVLTF
TRBJ1-1 13 TRBV10-2 CASREDSITEAFF
TRBJ1-1 13 TRBV7-7 CASSPLPDTEAFF
TRBJ1-4 14 TRBV7-9 CASSLRGDNEKLFF
TRBJ2-3 17 TRBV5-1 CASSLATAGGPSDTQYF
TRBJ1-6 13 TRBV27 CASTEREASPLHF
TRBJ2-3 16 TRBV6-4 CASSDSRGGGTDTQYF
TRBJ1-5 13 TRBV29-1 CSVGWGHDQPQHF
TRBJ2-3 14 TRBV7-9 CASSLRLAEHTQYF
TRBJ2-1 11 TRBV29-1 CSVTVYNEQFF
TRBJ2-6 12 TRBV5-5 CASSPVANVLTF
TRBJ2-7 15 TRBV9 CASSPTGLGSYEQYF
TRBJ2-7 14 TRBV28 CASSPPRQGYEQYF
TRBJ2-5 13 TRBV10-3 CAISERQQETQYF
TRBJ2-5 16 TRBV28 CASSLAGTLNQETQYF
TRBJ2-1 14 TRBV6-5 CASSFGGGYNEQFF
TRBJ1-1 15 TRBV7-9 CASSLALTGSTEAFF
TRBJ2-7 14 TRBV28 CASRSDSSSYEQYF
TRBJ2-7 14 TRBV6-6 CATRGASGSYEQYF
TRBJ2-3 16 TRBV7-3 CASSRDGRGNTDTQYF
TRBJ1-4 15 TRBV28 CASSLYRATNEKLFF
TRBJ1-4 14 TRBV18 CASSPDRVNEKLFF
TRBJ2-3 17 TRBV18 CASSRSTSGGTTDTQYF
TRBJ2-2 12 TRBV28 CASREVDGELFF
TRBJ2-2 16 TRBV28 CASRIDSDSQTGELFF
TRBJ1-2 13 TRBV6-1 CASRRGDYYGYTF
TRBJ2-1 14 TRBV15 CATSRLAGGQEQFF
TRBJ1-1 12 TRBV28 CASSWRNAEAFF
TRBJ1-5 17 TRBV7-8 CASSPGRAGGSRQPQHF
TRBJ1-1 13 TRBV19 CASSTYAANEAFF
TRBJ1-2 11 TRBV30 CAVDSNYGYTF
TRBJ1-1 11 TRBV5-1 CASSADREAFF
TRBJ2-1 15 TRBV2 CASRRTSGEYNEQFF
TRBJ2-3 13 TRBV7-8 CASSFDRADTQYF
TRBJ1-1 16 TRBV7-8 CASSFGPGQMNTEAFF
TRBJ2-7 16 TRBV7-2 CASSLWERALPYEQYF